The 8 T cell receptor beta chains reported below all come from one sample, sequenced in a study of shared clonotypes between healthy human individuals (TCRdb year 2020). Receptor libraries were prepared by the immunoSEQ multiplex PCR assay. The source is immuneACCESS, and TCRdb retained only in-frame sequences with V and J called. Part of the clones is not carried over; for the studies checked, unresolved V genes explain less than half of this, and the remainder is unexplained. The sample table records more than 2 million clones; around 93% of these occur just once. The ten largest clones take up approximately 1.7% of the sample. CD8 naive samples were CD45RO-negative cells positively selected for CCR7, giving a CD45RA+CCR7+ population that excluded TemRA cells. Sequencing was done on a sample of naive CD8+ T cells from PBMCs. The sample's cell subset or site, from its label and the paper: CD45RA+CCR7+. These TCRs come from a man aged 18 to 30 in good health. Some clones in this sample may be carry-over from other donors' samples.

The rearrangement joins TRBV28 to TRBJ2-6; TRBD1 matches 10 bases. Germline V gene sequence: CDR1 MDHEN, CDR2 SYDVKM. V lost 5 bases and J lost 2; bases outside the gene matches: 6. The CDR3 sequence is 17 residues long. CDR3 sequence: CASSAGTGVAGANVLTF. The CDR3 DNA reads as TGTGCCAGCAGTGCCGGGACAGGGGTGGCTGGGGCCAACGTCCTGACTTTC.

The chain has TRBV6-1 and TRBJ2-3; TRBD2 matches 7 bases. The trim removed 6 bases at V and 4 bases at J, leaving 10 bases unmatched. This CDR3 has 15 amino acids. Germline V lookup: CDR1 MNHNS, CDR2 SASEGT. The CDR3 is CASRAGEGRADTQYF. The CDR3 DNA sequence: TGTGCCAGCAGGGCGGGGGAGGGCCGGGCAGATACGCAGTATTTT.

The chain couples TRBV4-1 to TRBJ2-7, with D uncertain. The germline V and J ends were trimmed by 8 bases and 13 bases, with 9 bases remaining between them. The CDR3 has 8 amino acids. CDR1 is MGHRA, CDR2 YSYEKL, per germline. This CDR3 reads CASPLTYF. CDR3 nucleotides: TGCGCCAGCCCCTTGACTTACTTC.

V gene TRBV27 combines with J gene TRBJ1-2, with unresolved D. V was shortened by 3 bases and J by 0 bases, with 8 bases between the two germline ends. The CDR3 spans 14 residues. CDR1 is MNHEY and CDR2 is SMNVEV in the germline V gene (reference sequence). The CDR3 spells CASSFFEPNYGYTF. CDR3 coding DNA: TGTGCCAGCAGTTTCTTTGAACCTAACTATGGCTACACCTTC.

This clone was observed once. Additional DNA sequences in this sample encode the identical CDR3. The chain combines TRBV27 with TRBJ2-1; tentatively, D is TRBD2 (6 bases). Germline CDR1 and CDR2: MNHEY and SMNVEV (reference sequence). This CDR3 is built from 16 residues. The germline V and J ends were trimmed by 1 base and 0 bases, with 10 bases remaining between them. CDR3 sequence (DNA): TGTGCCAGCAGTTTATTCGCGGGAAGCTCCTACAATGAGCAGTTCTTC. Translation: CASSLFAGSSYNEQFF.

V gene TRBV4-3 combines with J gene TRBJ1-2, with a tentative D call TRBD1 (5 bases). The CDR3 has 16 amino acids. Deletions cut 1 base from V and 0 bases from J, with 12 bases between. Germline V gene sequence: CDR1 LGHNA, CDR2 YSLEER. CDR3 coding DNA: TGCGCCAGCAGCCAAGCGGCGGCAGGGACTAACTATGGCTACACCTTC. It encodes CASSQAAAGTNYGYTF.

The CDR3 DNA reads as TGTGCCAGCAGCCTCGGGACAGGGCATCCCTACGAGCAGTACTTC. It specifies CASSLGTGHPYEQYF. The V and J genes are TRBV7-2 and TRBJ2-7; 9 bases agree with TRBD1. The V gene's germline CDR1 is SGHTA and CDR2 FQGNSA. This CDR3 is 15 amino acids long. With V trimmed by 5 bases and J by 2 bases, 7 bases remained unmatched.

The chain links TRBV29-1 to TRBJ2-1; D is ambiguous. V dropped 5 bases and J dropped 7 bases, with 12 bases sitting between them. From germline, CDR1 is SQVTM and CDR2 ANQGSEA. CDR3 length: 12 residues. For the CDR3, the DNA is TGCAGCGTTTGGGCCTTCGGTAATGAGCAGTTCTTC. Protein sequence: CSVWAFGNEQFF.